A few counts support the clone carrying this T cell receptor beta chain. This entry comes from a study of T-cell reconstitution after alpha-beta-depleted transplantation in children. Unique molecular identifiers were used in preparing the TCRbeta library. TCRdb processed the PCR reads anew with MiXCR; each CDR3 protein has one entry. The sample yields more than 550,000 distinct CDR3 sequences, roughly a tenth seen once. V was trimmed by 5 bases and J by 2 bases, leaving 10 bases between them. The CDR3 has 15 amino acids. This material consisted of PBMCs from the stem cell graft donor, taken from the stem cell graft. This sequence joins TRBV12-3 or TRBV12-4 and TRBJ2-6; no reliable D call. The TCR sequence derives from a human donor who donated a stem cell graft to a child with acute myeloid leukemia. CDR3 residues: CASSMGRAGANVLTF. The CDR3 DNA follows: TGTGCCAGCAGTATGGGCCGGGCTGGGGCCAACGTCCTGACTTTC.